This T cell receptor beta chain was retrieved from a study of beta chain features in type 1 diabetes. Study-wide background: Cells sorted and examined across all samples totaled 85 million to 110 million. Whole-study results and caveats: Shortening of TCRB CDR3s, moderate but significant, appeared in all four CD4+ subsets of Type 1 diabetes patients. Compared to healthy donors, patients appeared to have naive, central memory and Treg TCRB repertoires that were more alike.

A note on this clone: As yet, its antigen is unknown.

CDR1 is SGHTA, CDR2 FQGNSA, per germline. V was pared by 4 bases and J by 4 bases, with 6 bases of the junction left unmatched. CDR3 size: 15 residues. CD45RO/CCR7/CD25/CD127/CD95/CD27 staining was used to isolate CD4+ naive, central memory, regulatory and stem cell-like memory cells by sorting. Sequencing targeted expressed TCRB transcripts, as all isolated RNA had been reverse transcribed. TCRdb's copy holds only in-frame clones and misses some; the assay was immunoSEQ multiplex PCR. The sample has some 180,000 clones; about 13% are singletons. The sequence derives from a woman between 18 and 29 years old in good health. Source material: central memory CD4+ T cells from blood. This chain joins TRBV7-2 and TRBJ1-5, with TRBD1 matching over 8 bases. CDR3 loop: CASSSETGVNQPQHF. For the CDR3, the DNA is TGTGCCAGCAGCTCAGAGACAGGGGTGAATCAGCCCCAGCATTTT.